These T cell receptor beta chains were read from a single sample in a study of T cells expressing NK-cell markers. From its re-call of the 5' RACE reads, TCRdb lists each CDR3 protein once, without DNA. The sample holds about 550,000 distinct CDR3 sequences. The sample comprised blood T cells: a sorted CD56 or NKG2C T cell subset, CD4+ or CD8+ T cells, or bulk PBMC T cells (not recorded which). Receptors originate from a man aged 18 to 30 in good health. Both conserved end residues are part of each CDR3.

V gene: TRBV3-1; J gene: TRBJ1-1; CDR3 protein: CASSPRQGPVRNTEAFF
V gene: TRBV13; J gene: TRBJ2-4; CDR3 protein: CASSLFAPGAGQNIQYF
V gene: TRBV7-2; J gene: TRBJ2-1; CDR3 protein: CASSLIDGSSGKSEQFF
V gene: TRBV28; J gene: TRBJ1-1; CDR3 protein: CASSSSGDFEAFF
V gene: TRBV14; J gene: TRBJ2-1; CDR3 protein: CASSQESGIYNEQFF
V gene: TRBV20-1; J gene: TRBJ2-1; CDR3 protein: CSARAGTVYNEQFF
V gene: TRBV7-2; J gene: TRBJ2-3; CDR3 protein: CASSPGRYNTDTQYF
V gene: TRBV12-3/TRBV12-4; J gene: TRBJ2-7; CDR3 protein: CASSGRDRGDEQYF
V gene: TRBV24-1; J gene: TRBJ2-1; CDR3 protein: CATSDALPGSGNEQFF
V gene: TRBV5-6; J gene: TRBJ2-1; CDR3 protein: CASSSRGGDDNEQFF
V gene: TRBV9; J gene: TRBJ1-2; CDR3 protein: CASTPSGSDYGYTF
V gene: TRBV7-6; J gene: TRBJ1-1; CDR3 protein: CASSLVEVANTEAFF
V gene: TRBV4-2; J gene: TRBJ2-3; CDR3 protein: CASSQEGQREGGDTQYF
V gene: TRBV20-1; J gene: TRBJ2-3; CDR3 protein: CSAVPLGQGPDTQYF
V gene: TRBV12-3/TRBV12-4; J gene: TRBJ2-7; CDR3 protein: CASSLFRQYEQYF
V gene: TRBV11-2; J gene: TRBJ2-1; CDR3 protein: CASSGIAGGRFPHEQFF
V gene: TRBV5-1; J gene: TRBJ2-1; CDR3 protein: CASSLGPVSRAFEQFF
V gene: TRBV12-3/TRBV12-4; J gene: TRBJ2-5; CDR3 protein: CASSWGLVRQETQYF
V gene: TRBV5-1; J gene: TRBJ2-2; CDR3 protein: CASSLAHTGELFF
V gene: TRBV3-1; J gene: TRBJ1-1; CDR3 protein: CASSPTGPLNTEAFF
V gene: TRBV4-1; J gene: TRBJ1-1; CDR3 protein: CASSQAGQGLATEAFF
V gene: TRBV11-2; J gene: TRBJ2-4; CDR3 protein: CASSARLAGEGPPLNIQYF
V gene: TRBV12-3/TRBV12-4; J gene: TRBJ1-5; CDR3 protein: CASSLSVGEGPQHF
V gene: TRBV6-4; J gene: TRBJ1-6; CDR3 protein: CASSDQGFNSPLHF
V gene: TRBV5-1; J gene: TRBJ1-6; CDR3 protein: CASRPQGINSPLHF
V gene: TRBV5-6; J gene: TRBJ2-1; CDR3 protein: CASIRKGAPYNEQFF
V gene: TRBV3-1; J gene: TRBJ2-3; CDR3 protein: CASSPETGGFTDTQYF